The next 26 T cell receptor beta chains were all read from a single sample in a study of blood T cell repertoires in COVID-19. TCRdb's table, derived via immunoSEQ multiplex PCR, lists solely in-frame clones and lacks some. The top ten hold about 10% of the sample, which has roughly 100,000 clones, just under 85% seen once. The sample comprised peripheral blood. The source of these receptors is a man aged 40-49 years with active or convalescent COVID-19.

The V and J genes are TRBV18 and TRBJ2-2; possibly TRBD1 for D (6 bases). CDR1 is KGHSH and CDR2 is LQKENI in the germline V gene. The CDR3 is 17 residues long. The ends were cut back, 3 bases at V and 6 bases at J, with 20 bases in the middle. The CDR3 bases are TGTGCCAGCTCACCTGAACTGAGACAGGAGCTCCCCGGGGAGCTGTTTTTT. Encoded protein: CASSPELRQELPGELFF.

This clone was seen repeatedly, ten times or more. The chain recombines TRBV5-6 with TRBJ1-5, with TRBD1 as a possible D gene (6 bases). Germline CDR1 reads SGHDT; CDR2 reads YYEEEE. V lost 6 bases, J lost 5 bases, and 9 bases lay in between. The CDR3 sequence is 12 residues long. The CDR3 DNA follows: TGTGCCAGCAACTACAGGGATCAGCCCCAGCATTTT. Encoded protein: CASNYRDQPQHF.

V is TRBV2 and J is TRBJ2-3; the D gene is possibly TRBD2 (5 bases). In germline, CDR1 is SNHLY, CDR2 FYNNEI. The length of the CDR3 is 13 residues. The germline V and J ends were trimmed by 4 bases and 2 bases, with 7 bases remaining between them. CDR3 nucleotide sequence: TGTGCCAGCAGTGTGGAGGACACAGATACGCAGTATTTT. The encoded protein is CASSVEDTDTQYF.

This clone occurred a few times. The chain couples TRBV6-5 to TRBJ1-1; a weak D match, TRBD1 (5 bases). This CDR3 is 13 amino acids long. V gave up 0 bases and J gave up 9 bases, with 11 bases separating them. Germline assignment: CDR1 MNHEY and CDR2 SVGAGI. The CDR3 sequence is CASSYSREGKAFF. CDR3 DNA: TGTGCCAGCAGTTACTCGAGGGAGGGGAAAGCTTTCTTT.

This chain's CDR3 is CASSSGQGLGNTIYF. The CDR3 bases are TGCGCCAGCAGCTCCGGACAGGGTTTAGGAAACACCATATATTTT. The J gene is TRBJ1-3, the V gene TRBV5-1, with 8 bases lining up with TRBD1. The CDR3 is 15 amino acids. With V trimmed by 3 bases and J by 4 bases, 6 bases remained unmatched. The germline V gene has CDR1 SGHRS and CDR2 YFSETQ. Variable domain in full (rest from reference TRBV5-1 and TRBJ1-3): KAGVTQTPRYLIKTRGQQVTLSCSPISGHRSVSWYQQTPGQGLQFLFEYFSETQRNKGNFPGRFSGRQFSNSRSEMNVSTLELGDSALYLCASSSGQGLGNTIYFGEGSWLTVV.

The CDR3 protein is CASSFGREGGNTIYF. CDR3 nucleotides: TGTGCCAGCAGCTTCGGCAGGGAAGGTGGAAACACCATATATTTT. The chain has TRBV7-2 and TRBJ1-3, with D perhaps TRBD1 (5 bases). The CDR3 runs to 15 residues. The V end was cut by 3 bases, the J end by 3 bases, with 12 bases between. The germline CDR1 and CDR2 sequences are SGHTA and FQGNSA.

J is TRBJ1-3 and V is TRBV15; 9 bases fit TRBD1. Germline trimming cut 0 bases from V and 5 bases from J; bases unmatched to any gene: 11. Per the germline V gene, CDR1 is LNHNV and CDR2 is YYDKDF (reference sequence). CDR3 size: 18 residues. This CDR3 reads CATSRDPSWDRERNTIYF. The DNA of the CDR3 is TGTGCCACCAGCAGAGATCCCTCCTGGGACAGGGAACGAAACACCATATATTTT.

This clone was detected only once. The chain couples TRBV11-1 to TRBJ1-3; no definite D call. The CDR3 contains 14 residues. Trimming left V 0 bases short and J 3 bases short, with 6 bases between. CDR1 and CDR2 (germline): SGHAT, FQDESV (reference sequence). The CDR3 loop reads CASSLAGSGNTIYF. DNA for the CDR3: TGTGCCAGCAGCTTAGCGGGGAGTGGAAACACCATATATTTT. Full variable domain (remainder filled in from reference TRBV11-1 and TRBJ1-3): EAEVAQSPRYKITEKSQAVAFWCDPISGHATLYWYRQILGQGPELLVQFQDESVVDDSQLPKDRFSAERLKGVDSTLKIQPAELGDSAMYLCASSLAGSGNTIYFGEGSWLTVV.

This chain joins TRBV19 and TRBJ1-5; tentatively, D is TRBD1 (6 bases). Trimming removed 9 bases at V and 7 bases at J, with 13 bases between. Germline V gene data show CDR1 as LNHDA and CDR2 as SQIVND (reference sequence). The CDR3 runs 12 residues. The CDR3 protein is CASEGGRQPQHF. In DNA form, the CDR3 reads TGTGCCAGCGAAGGGGGACGGCAGCCCCAGCATTTT.

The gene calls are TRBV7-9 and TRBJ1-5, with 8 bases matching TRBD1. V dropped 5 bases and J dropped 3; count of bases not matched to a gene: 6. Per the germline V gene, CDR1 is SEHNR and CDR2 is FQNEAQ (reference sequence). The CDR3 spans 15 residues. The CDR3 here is CASSEGQADNQPQHF. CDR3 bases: TGTGCCAGCAGCGAGGGACAGGCGGACAATCAGCCCCAGCATTTT.

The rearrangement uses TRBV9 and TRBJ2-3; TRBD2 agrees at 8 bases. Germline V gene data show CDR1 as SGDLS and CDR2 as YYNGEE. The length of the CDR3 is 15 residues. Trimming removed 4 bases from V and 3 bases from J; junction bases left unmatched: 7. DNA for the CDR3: TGTGCCAGCAGCTATACCGGGGGGGCAACAGATACGCAGTATTTT. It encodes CASSYTGGATDTQYF.

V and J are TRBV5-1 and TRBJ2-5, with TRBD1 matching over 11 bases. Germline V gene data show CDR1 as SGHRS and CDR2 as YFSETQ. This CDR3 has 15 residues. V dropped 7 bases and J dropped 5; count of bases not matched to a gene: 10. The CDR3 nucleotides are TGCGCCAGCCTCCTTGGGACAGGGGGAAGGGAGACCCAGTACTTC. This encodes CASLLGTGGRETQYF. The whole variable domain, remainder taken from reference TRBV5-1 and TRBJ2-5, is KAGVTQTPRYLIKTRGQQVTLSCSPISGHRSVSWYQQTPGQGLQFLFEYFSETQRNKGNFPGRFSGRQFSNSRSEMNVSTLELGDSALYLCASLLGTGGRETQYFGPGTRLLVL.

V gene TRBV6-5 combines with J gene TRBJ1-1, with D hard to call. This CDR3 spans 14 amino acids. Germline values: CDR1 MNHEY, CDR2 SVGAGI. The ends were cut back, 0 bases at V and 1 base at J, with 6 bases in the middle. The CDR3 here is CASSYSPGNTEAFF. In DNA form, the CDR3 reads TGTGCCAGCAGTTACTCACCAGGGAACACTGAAGCTTTCTTT.

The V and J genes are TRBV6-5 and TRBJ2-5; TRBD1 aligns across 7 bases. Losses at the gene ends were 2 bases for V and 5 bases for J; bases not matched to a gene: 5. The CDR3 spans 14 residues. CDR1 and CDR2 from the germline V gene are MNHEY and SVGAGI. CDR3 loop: CASSYGVRGETQYF. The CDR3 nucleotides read TGTGCCAGCAGTTACGGCGTCAGGGGGGAGACCCAGTACTTC.

Here the CDR3 DNA reads TGTGCCAGCAGCCCCGAAACAAGCACCGGGGAGCTGTTTTTT. Amino acids: CASSPETSTGELFF. The rearrangement links TRBV3-1 (or the pseudogene TRBV3-2) to TRBJ2-2; D is ambiguous. The germline V and J ends were trimmed by 4 bases and 4 bases, with 10 bases remaining between them. The CDR3 has 14 amino acids. Germline-derived CDR1 and CDR2 are LGHDT and YNNKEL (reference sequence).

CDR3 amino acids: CASSYSSAGYNEQFF. CDR3 coding DNA: TGTGCCAGCAGTTACTCAAGTGCCGGCTACAATGAGCAGTTCTTC. V and J are TRBV6-5 and TRBJ2-1; D remains unclear. Trimming took off 0 bases at V and 3 bases at J, with 9 bases between the two ends. Per the germline V gene, CDR1 is MNHEY and CDR2 is SVGAGI. The CDR3 consists of 15 residues.

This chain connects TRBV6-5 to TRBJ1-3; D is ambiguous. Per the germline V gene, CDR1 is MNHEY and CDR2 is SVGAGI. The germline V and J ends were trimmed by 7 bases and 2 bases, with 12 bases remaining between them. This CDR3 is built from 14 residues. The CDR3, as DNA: TGTGCCAGCACCATAGGAGAGGCTGGAAACACCATATATTTT. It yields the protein CASTIGEAGNTIYF.

The CDR3, as DNA: TGTGCCAGCAGCTTAATGAGCGGGGGGGCGACAGATACGCAGTATTTT. Its translation: CASSLMSGGATDTQYF. V gene TRBV7-9 combines with J gene TRBJ2-3; TRBD2 aligns across 10 bases. The CDR3 is 16 residues long. CDR1 is SEHNR, CDR2 FQNEAQ, per germline (reference sequence). Trimming took 2 bases from V and 3 from J; bases not matched to a gene: 5. Based on the CDR3 plus reference TRBV7-9 and TRBJ2-3, the full variable domain is DTGVSQNPRHKITKRGQNVTFRCDPISEHNRLYWYRQTLGQGPEFLTYFQNEAQLEKSRLLSDRFSAERPKGSFSTLEIQRTEQGDSAMYLCASSLMSGGATDTQYFGPGTRLTVL.

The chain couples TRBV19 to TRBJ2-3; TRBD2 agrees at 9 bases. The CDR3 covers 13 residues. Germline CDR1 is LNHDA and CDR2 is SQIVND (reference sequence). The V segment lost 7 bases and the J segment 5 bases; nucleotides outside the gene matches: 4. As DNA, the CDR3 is TGTGCCAGTATTAGCGGGGGCCGAGATACGCAGTATTTT. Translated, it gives CASISGGRDTQYF.

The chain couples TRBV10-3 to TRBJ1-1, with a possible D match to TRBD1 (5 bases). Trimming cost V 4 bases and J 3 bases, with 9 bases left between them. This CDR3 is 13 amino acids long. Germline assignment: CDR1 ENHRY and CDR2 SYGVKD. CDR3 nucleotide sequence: TGTGCCATCAGTGCAGGGCAGGACACTGAAGCTTTCTTT. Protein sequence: CAISAGQDTEAFF.

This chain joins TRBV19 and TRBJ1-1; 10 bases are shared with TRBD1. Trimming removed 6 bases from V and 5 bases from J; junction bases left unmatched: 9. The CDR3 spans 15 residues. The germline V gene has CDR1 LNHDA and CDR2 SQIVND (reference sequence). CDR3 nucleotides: TGTGCCAGTAGAACCTTCGGACAGGGGGAGACTGAAGCTTTCTTT. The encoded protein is CASRTFGQGETEAFF.

CDR3 DNA sequence: TGCAGTGCTAGTGCCGGGACAGGGTCCCCCTACGAGCAGTACTTC. Translated: CSASAGTGSPYEQYF. J is TRBJ2-7 and V is TRBV20-1; 9 bases are shared with TRBD1. Losses at the gene ends were 3 bases for V and 2 bases for J; bases not matched to a gene: 8. Germline V CDR1 and CDR2: DFQATT, SNEGSKA (reference sequence). CDR3 length: 15 amino acids.

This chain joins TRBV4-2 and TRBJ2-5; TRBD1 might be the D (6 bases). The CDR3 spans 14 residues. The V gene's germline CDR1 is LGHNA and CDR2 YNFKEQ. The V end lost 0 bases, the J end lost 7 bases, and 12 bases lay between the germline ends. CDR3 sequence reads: CASSQEGGGGTQYF. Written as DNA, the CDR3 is TGTGCCAGCAGCCAAGAAGGGGGTGGAGGGACCCAGTACTTC.

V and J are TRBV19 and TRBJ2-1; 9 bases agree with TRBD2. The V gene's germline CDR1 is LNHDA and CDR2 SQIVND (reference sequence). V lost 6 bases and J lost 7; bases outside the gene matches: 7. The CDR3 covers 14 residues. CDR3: CASRPGGGGNEQFF. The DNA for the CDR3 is TGTGCCAGTAGGCCCGGCGGGGGGGGAAATGAGCAGTTCTTC.

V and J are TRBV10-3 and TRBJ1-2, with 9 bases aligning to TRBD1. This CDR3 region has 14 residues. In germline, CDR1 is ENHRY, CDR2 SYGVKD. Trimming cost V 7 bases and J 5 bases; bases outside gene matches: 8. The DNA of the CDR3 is TGTGCCATCACCCCGGGACAGGGCATTTATGGCTACACCTTC. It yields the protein CAITPGQGIYGYTF.

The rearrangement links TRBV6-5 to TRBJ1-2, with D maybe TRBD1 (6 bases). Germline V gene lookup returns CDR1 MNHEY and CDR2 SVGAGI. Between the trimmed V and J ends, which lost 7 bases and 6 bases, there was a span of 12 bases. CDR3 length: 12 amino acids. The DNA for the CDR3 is TGTGCCAGCACCCGCTCAGGGGATGGCTACACCTTC. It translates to CASTRSGDGYTF.